A selection of T cell receptor beta chains follows, all from one sample in a study of blood T cell repertoires in COVID-19. Clones were read by immunoSEQ multiplex PCR, and TCRdb kept only the in-frame ones, dropping some. The data show fewer than 120,000 clones, about 85% seen once. The sample taken for sequencing was peripheral blood. Receptors were obtained from a human donor in a cohort sampled during active COVID-19. Both conserved end residues are part of each CDR3. Each record gives: V gene, clone size, D gene, CDR3 length, J gene, CDR3 DNA, CDR3 protein. The D gene is left open where the match is weak. Only some rows state a clone size, as once, few, many or a class for expanded clones.

>TRBV7-2|.|TRBD2|14|TRBJ2-7
TGTGCCAGCAGGGGACCGGGACTAGTTCGCGAGCAGTACTTC
CASRGPGLVREQYF
>TRBV1|once|.|14|TRBJ1-1
TGCACCAGCAGCCAACGGACAGGGGGCTCTGAAGCTTTCTTT
CTSSQRTGGSEAFF
>TRBV7-3|.|TRBD1|15|TRBJ2-3
TGTGCCAGCAGCCCGATTACAGGGGGATTGGATACGCAGTATTTT
CASSPITGGLDTQYF
>TRBV6-4|few|.|13|TRBJ1-5
TGTGCCAGCAGTGACTCAAGGGGTCAGCCCCAGCATTTT
CASSDSRGQPQHF
>TRBV25-1|.|TRBD1|16|TRBJ2-2
TGTGCCAGCAGGATTCCCGGGACAGGACACACCGGGGAGCTGTTTTTT
CASRIPGTGHTGELFF
>TRBV4-3|.|.|15|TRBJ2-5
TGCGCCAGCAGCCAAGATTTGGCCGACCAAGAGACCCAGTACTTC
CASSQDLADQETQYF
>TRBV13|.|TRBD1|15|TRBJ1-5
TGTGCCAGCAGCCAGCAGGGGGCGGGAAATCAGCCCCAGCATTTT
CASSQQGAGNQPQHF
>TRBV5-1|.|.|16|TRBJ2-2
TGCGCCAGCAGCTCTCAGGGCTCCCTGTACACCGGGGAGCTGTTTTTT
CASSSQGSLYTGELFF
>TRBV9|.|.|16|TRBJ2-4
TGTGCCAGCAGCGTAGATAGGCAGGGATCCAAAAACATTCAGTACTTC
CASSVDRQGSKNIQYF
>TRBV6-5|.|.|14|TRBJ1-6
TGTGCCAGCAGACCAGGATCCGGTAATTCACCCCTCCACTTT
CASRPGSGNSPLHF
>TRBV11-2|.|TRBD1|14|TRBJ2-7
TGTGCCAGCAGCGCCGGGACAGGGTCCTACGAGCAGTACTTC
CASSAGTGSYEQYF
>TRBV7-8|.|.|15|TRBJ1-1
TGTGCCAGCAGCTTGGGATGGGGGGGAAACACTGAAGCTTTCTTT
CASSLGWGGNTEAFF
>TRBV5-4|.|.|14|TRBJ2-5
TGTGCCAGCAGCCCTGGGACTTCCCAAGAGACCCAGTACTTC
CASSPGTSQETQYF
>TRBV11-1|.|.|13|TRBJ1-1
TGTGCCAGCAGCGAAACGGAGGGCGCTGAAGCTTTCTTT
CASSETEGAEAFF
>TRBV14|once|.|16|TRBJ2-2
TGTGCCAGCAGCTCCCGGGGAGCAGTGAACACCGGGGAGCTGTTTTTT
CASSSRGAVNTGELFF
>TRBV30|.|TRBD2|14|TRBJ2-1
TGTGCCTGGGGAGCGGGAGGGCAGAACAATGAGCAGTTCTTC
CAWGAGGQNNEQFF
>TRBV7-2|.|.|15|TRBJ2-3
TGTGCCAGCAGCCTTCAGGAGGCGAGCACAGATACGCAGTATTTT
CASSLQEASTDTQYF
>TRBV7-9|.|.|15|TRBJ1-3
TGTGCCAGCAGCCTTACAGTCTCTGGAGGAAACACCATATATTTT
CASSLTVSGGNTIYF
>TRBV28|.|TRBD2|12|TRBJ2-7
TGTGCCAGCAGCACTAGCGTCTACGAGCAGTACTTC
CASSTSVYEQYF
>TRBV15|.|.|15|TRBJ2-7
TGTGCCACCAGCAGCCGGTTAACTAACTCCTACGAGCAGTACTTC
CATSSRLTNSYEQYF
>TRBV4-2|.|TRBD1|15|TRBJ2-3
TGTGCCAGCAGCCCGGACAGGGTGGGCACAGATACGCAGTATTTT
CASSPDRVGTDTQYF
>TRBV5-1|.|.|13|TRBJ2-3
TGCGCCAGCAGCTTGGACAGGGAGAATACGCAGTATTTT
CASSLDRENTQYF
>TRBV27|.|TRBD2|17|TRBJ2-2
TGTGCCAGCAGTCCCCGCTCGGCGGGAGGAAAAACCGGGGAGCTGTTTTTT
CASSPRSAGGKTGELFF
>TRBV12-2|.|.|15|TRBJ1-2
TGTGCAAGTCGCTTAGTGAGGGGGCGATTCTATGGCTACACCTTC
CASRLVRGRFYGYTF
>TRBV6-5|.|TRBD1|15|TRBJ2-7
TGTGCCAGCAGAAAAAACCGAGGGGGCGGTGGCGAGCAGTACTTC
CASRKNRGGGGEQYF
>TRBV7-2|.|.|15|TRBJ1-5
TGTGCCAGCAGCTTACAGGGACTCGGCAATCAGCCCCAGCATTTT
CASSLQGLGNQPQHF
>TRBV27|.|.|14|TRBJ1-1
TGTGCCAGCTCAGTCACCAGGTCCGGCGCCGAAGCTTTCTTT
CASSVTRSGAEAFF
>TRBV6-2/TRBV6-3|.|.|14|TRBJ2-5
TGTGCCAGCAGTTACGGACTTCACCAAGAGACCCAGTACTTC
CASSYGLHQETQYF
>TRBV13|once|.|15|TRBJ2-1
TGTGCCAGCAGCTTAGACCGGGGCTCCTACAATGAGCAGTTCTTC
CASSLDRGSYNEQFF
>TRBV4-1|.|TRBD1|14|TRBJ2-7
TGCGCCAGCAGCCAAGGAGGGGGCCCCTACGAGCAGTACTTC
CASSQGGGPYEQYF
>TRBV28|.|TRBD2|16|TRBJ2-7
TGTGCCACCGAACCGACTAGCGGGGAAATCTTCTACGAGCAGTACTTC
CATEPTSGEIFYEQYF
>TRBV12-3/TRBV12-4|once|.|13|TRBJ1-2
TGTGCCAGCACTCGAAGCCCCCTCTCTGGCTACACCTTC
CASTRSPLSGYTF
>TRBV3-1/TRBV3-2|.|TRBD1|14|TRBJ1-1
TGTGCCAGCAGGGAACAGGGGATGAGCACTGAAGCTTTCTTT
CASREQGMSTEAFF
>TRBV5-4|.|TRBD2|16|TRBJ2-3
TGTGCCAGCAGCCCATCCGGGACTAGCGGGAGTGATACGCAGTATTTT
CASSPSGTSGSDTQYF
>TRBV18|.|.|16|TRBJ2-2
TGTGCCAGCTCACCCCGCCGGGACTCCAACACCGGGGAGCTGTTTTTT
CASSPRRDSNTGELFF
>TRBV15|.|TRBD1|14|TRBJ1-1
TGTGCCACCGCCCCCGGGACAGGGGGCTTTGAAGCTTTCTTT
CATAPGTGGFEAFF
>TRBV5-1|.|.|14|TRBJ1-2
TGCGCCAGCAGCTTGGGCGTGACCGACTCTGGCTACACCTTC
CASSLGVTDSGYTF
>TRBV3-1/TRBV3-2|.|.|15|TRBJ1-1
TGTGCCAGCAGTCTAACACCTACAGAGAACACTGAAGCTTTCTTT
CASSLTPTENTEAFF
>TRBV2|.|.|14|TRBJ1-1
TGTGCCAGCAGTGGGAGGGAGTGGTCCACTGAAGCTTTCTTT
CASSGREWSTEAFF
>TRBV12-5|.|.|18|TRBJ2-3
TGTGCTAGTGCCTCACGGATATGGGGTACAGGGAGCACAGATACGCAGTATTTT
CASASRIWGTGSTDTQYF
>TRBV2|.|TRBD2|14|TRBJ2-5
TGTGCCAGCAGTGCGGGAGGCCTCGTCGAGACCCAGTACTTC
CASSAGGLVETQYF
>TRBV4-2|.|.|16|TRBJ1-2
TGTGCCAGCAGCCAAGTCGAACAGGGCGGTAACTATGGCTACACCTTC
CASSQVEQGGNYGYTF
>TRBV6-6|.|TRBD2|15|TRBJ2-3
TGTGCCAGCGCACCGAGTAGCGGGGAGACAGATACGCAGTATTTT
CASAPSSGETDTQYF
>TRBV3-1/TRBV3-2|.|TRBD1|15|TRBJ2-7
TGTGCCAGCAGCCCGGGACAGGGGGGGGCCTACGAGCAGTACTTC
CASSPGQGGAYEQYF
>TRBV7-9|.|.|13|TRBJ1-1
TGTGCCAGCAGCCTCCGGACTGACACTGAAGCTTTCTTT
CASSLRTDTEAFF
>TRBV18|.|.|16|TRBJ1-4
TGTGCCAGCTCCGCCATCGATGTCGGGGTGGGTGAAAAACTGTTTTTT
CASSAIDVGVGEKLFF
>TRBV5-1|.|.|16|TRBJ2-7
TGCGCCAGCAGCTTGGTCGCCGGTGGGGCTGGCTACGAGCAGTACTTC
CASSLVAGGAGYEQYF
>TRBV6-6|.|.|14|TRBJ2-3
TGTGCCAGCAGTTACGGGGCGGGATCAGATACGCAGTATTTT
CASSYGAGSDTQYF
>TRBV12-5|.|.|14|TRBJ1-5
TGTGCTAGTGGTGACTGGACAGATAGTCAGCCCCAGCATTTT
CASGDWTDSQPQHF
>TRBV5-1|.|TRBD2|16|TRBJ2-3
TGCGCCAGCAGCTTGACGGGCGGGGGGGCCTTAGATACGCAGTATTTT
CASSLTGGGALDTQYF
>TRBV27|.|TRBD2|16|TRBJ2-1
TGTGCCAGCAGTTTATCGGACGGGAGGGGCTACAATGAGCAGTTCTTC
CASSLSDGRGYNEQFF
>TRBV5-4|.|TRBD1|17|TRBJ2-5
TGTGCCAGCAGCCGGACGGGACAGGGAGGGCTGGATGAGACCCAGTACTTC
CASSRTGQGGLDETQYF
>TRBV10-3|few|.|14|TRBJ2-1
TGTGCCATCTCTAGGGGGACCTCCTACAATGAGCAGTTCTTC
CAISRGTSYNEQFF
>TRBV9|.|.|14|TRBJ1-6
TGTGCCAGCAGCGCGGGACTCCTAAATTCACCCCTCCACTTT
CASSAGLLNSPLHF
>TRBV27|.|TRBD1|15|TRBJ2-2
TGTGCCAGCAGTGGACAGGGCATAATCACCGGGGAGCTGTTTTTT
CASSGQGIITGELFF
>TRBV27|.|TRBD2|15|TRBJ2-7
TGTGCCAGCAGTTTGGGACTAGCGGGAGTCGGGGAGCAGTACTTC
CASSLGLAGVGEQYF
>TRBV21-1|.|.|16|TRBJ1-1
TGTGCCAGCAGCCATAAGCGGGGTAGGGGTATCGGTGAAGCTTTCTTT
CASSHKRGRGIGEAFF
>TRBV3-1/TRBV3-2|.|.|16|TRBJ1-1
TGTGCCAGCAGCCAACAACCCTTAACTGTGAACACTGAAGCTTTCTTT
CASSQQPLTVNTEAFF
>TRBV18|.|TRBD1|13|TRBJ1-1
TGTGCCAGCTCGACAGGGACGAACACTGAAGCTTTCTTT
CASSTGTNTEAFF
>TRBV5-8|.|.|15|TRBJ2-7
TGTGCCAGCAGCCACGTCGGTCAGGGCTCCTACGAGCAGTACTTC
CASSHVGQGSYEQYF